Detailed here is one TCR beta chain. Its antigen target is currently unknown. Base qualities are not provided; no much larger clone lies one nucleotide away. Counted from cysteine to phenylalanine, this CDR3 has 14 amino acids. Just CDR3 DNA is preserved here, 42 bases in frame from base 1. Based on the germline V gene, the CDR1 and CDR2 sequences are KGHSH and LQKENI. At the junction V is shortened by 3 bases and J by 1 base, with 9 bases in between. The data are from a study of blood T cell repertoires in COVID-19 (dated by TCRdb to 2020 to 2022). Regarding the complete study: Collaborator samples came from the United States, Italy and Spain and covered acute and convalescent phases of COVID-19. A freely available public database, intended as a resource for researchers studying the immune response to SARS-CoV-2, is where the repertoires were released. The dataset comprised deeply sampled blood TCRbeta repertoires from subjects exposed to, actively infected with, or recovered from COVID-19. Nearly every sample came with metadata listing a de-identified subject ID, COVID-19 status, age in years and sex. The prospective study material was composed of cDNA or gDNA derived from T cells, B-cell-depleted T cells, or PBMCs. HLA class I and class II types, where available, came from metadata supplied by the sample provider rather than from assay-based typing. Samples came from the ongoing ImmuneRACE study (first 160 participants) plus 1,254 subjects from 6 global collaborators.

TCRbeta CDR3 regions were amplified from genomic DNA by means of the immunoSEQ Assay, a bias-controlled multiplex PCR. The paper's data handling went like this. The number of nucleated cells in each sample was estimated from the amplification of reference gene primers within the assay. Sequence reads were collapsed and filtered to measure the absolute abundance of every unique TCRbeta CDR3 rearrangement. Productive Simpson clonality was computed per sample as the square root of Simpson's diversity index over productive rearrangements. TCRdb retrieved this table from immuneACCESS and kept in-frame rearrangements only. Not all clones are present; in checked studies, unresolved V genes account for under half, and no reason is known for the remainder. V, J and clone size reflect that table, while D and trimming were determined from the DNA. This sample holds around 100,000 clones; 87% were observed only once. In total, the top ten clones hold approximately 15% of the sample.

The full study reports these points: How much clinical and demographic metadata was included differed by source and by participant, and the metadata was provided uncurated.

Each collaborating institution followed its own protocols to collect whole blood in K2EDTA tubes. For TCRbeta analysis, collaborator samples were shipped as frozen whole blood, as isolated PBMCs, or as DNA extracted from either sample type. This sequence originates from a human donor in a cohort sampled during active COVID-19. The receptor chain draws on TRBV18 and TRBJ1-1; no D gene is confidently identified. Sequenced input: peripheral blood. The CDR3 sequence is CASSPFDKNTEAFF. The nucleotides read TGTGCCAGCTCACCTTTCGACAAGAACACTGAAGCTTTCTTT.